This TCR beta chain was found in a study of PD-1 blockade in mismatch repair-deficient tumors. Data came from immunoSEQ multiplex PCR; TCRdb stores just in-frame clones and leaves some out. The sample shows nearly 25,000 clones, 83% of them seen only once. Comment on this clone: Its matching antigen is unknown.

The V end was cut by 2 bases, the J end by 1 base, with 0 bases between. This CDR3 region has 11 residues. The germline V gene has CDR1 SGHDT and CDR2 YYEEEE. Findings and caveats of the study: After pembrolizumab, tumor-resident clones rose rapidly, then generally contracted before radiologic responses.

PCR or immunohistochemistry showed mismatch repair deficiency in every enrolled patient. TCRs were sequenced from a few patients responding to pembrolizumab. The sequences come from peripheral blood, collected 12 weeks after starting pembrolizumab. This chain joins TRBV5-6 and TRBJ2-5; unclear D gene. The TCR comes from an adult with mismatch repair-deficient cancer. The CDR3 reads CASSFQETQYF. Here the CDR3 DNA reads TGTGCCAGCAGCTTCCAAGAGACCCAGTACTTC.